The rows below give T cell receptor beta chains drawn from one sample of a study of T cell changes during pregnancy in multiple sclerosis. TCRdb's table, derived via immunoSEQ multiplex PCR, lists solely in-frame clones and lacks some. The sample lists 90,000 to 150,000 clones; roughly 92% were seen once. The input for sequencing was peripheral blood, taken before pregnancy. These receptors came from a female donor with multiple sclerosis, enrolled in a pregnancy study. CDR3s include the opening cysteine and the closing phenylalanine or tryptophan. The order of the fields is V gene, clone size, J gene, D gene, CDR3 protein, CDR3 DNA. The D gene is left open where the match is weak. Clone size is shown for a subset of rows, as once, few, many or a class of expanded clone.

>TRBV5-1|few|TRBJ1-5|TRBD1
CASSDGTGNGGYQPQHF
TGCGCCAGCAGCGACGGGACAGGGAATGGTGGGTATCAGCCCCAGCATTTT
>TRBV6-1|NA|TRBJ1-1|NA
CATRRVEAFF
TGTGCCACAAGGCGGGTAGAAGCTTTCTTT
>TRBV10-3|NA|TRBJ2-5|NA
CAISVKGETQYF
TGTGCCATCAGTGTTAAGGGGGAGACCCAGTACTTC
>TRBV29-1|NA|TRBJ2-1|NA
CSVEDIASSYNEQFF
TGCAGCGTTGAAGATATCGCTAGCTCCTACAATGAGCAGTTCTTC
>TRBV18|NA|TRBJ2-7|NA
CASSPRGSGANYGEQYF
TGTGCCAGCTCACCACGGGGCTCAGGGGCTAACTACGGCGAGCAGTACTTC
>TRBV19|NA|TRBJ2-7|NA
CASSSGGDSSYEQYF
TGTGCCAGTAGTTCGGGGGGGGACAGCTCCTACGAGCAGTACTTC
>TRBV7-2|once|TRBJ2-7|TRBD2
CASSFAIAGGQYF
TGTGCCAGCAGCTTCGCAATAGCGGGGGGGCAGTACTTC
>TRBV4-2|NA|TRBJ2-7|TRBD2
CASSQVSSGGSYEQYF
TGTGCCAGCAGCCAAGTGTCTAGCGGGGGATCCTACGAGCAGTACTTC
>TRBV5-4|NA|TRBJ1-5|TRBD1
CASSLGGGDQPQHF
TGTGCCAGCAGCTTGGGAGGGGGCGATCAGCCCCAGCATTTT
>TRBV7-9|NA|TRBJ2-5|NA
CASSLGPQETQYF
TGTGCCAGCAGCTTAGGGCCTCAAGAGACCCAGTACTTC
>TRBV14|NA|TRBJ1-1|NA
CASSQVGGRRTEAFF
TGTGCCAGCAGCCAAGTCGGGGGGCGGAGGACTGAAGCTTTCTTT
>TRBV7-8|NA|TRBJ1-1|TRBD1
CASSSSGQRGSANTEAFF
TGTGCCAGCAGCTCGTCGGGACAGAGGGGATCCGCGAACACTGAAGCTTTCTTT
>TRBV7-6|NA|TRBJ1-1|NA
CASSSLTGLNTEAFF
TGTGCCAGCAGCTCTCTGACAGGACTGAACACTGAAGCTTTCTTT
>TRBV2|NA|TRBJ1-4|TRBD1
CASSAYSTRDREDEKLFF
TGTGCCAGCAGTGCCTATTCTACCCGGGACAGGGAGGATGAAAAACTGTTTTTT
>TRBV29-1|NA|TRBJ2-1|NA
CSVQGWDYNEQFF
TGCAGCGTTCAGGGATGGGATTACAATGAGCAGTTCTTC
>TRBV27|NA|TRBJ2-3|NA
CASSLRAGGPDTQYF
TGTGCCAGCAGTTTACGGGCAGGGGGGCCAGATACGCAGTATTTT
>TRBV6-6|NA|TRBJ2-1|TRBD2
CASSRGVNEQFF
TGTGCCAGCAGCCGGGGGGTAAATGAGCAGTTCTTC
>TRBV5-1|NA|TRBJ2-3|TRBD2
CASSSSPGGSTDTQYF
TGCGCCAGCAGCTCCTCCCCGGGGGGTAGCACAGATACGCAGTATTTT
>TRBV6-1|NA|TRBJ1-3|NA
CASSDPPGSGNTIYF
TGTGCCAGCAGTGACCCTCCGGGCTCTGGAAACACCATATATTTT
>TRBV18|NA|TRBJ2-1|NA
CASSLGGGFYNEQFF
TGTGCCAGCTCACTAGGCGGGGGCTTCTACAATGAGCAGTTCTTC
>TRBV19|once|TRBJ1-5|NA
CASSLRGKPQHF
TGTGCCAGTAGTCTAAGAGGGAAGCCCCAGCATTTT
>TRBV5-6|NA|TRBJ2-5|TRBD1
CASSPPGQGSLWETQYF
TGTGCCAGCAGCCCCCCGGGACAGGGGTCCCTATGGGAGACCCAGTACTTC
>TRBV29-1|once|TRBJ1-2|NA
CSVEVRDGYTF
TGCAGCGTTGAAGTTCGGGATGGCTACACCTTC
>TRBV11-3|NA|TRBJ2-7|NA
CASSLVWAGHYEQYF
TGTGCCAGCAGCTTAGTTTGGGCGGGGCACTACGAGCAGTACTTC
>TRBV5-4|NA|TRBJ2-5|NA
CASSLAGAPETQYF
TGTGCCAGCAGCCTGGCAGGGGCACCGGAGACCCAGTACTTC
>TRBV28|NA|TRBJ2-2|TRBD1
CASSLSGLQKIRDRGTGELFF
TGTGCCAGCAGTTTATCAGGCCTCCAAAAAATCCGAGACAGGGGCACCGGGGAGCTGTTTTTT
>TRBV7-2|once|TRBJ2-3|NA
CASSLLGGAIGDTQYF
TGTGCCAGCAGCTTACTAGGGGGGGCGATCGGAGATACGCAGTATTTT
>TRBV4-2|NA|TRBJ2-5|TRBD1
CASSPTGTGSKQETQYF
TGTGCCAGCAGCCCAACCGGGACAGGGTCAAAACAAGAGACCCAGTACTTC
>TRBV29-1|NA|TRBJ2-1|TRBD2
CSVALGLAGLNEQFF
TGCAGCGTCGCCTTGGGACTAGCGGGGCTCAATGAGCAGTTCTTC
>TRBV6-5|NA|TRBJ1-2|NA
CASSYGLGGYTF
TGTGCCAGCAGTTACGGTCTAGGAGGCTACACCTTC
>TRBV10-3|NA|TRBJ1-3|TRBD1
CAISGDRALPGNTIYF
TGTGCCATCAGTGGCGACAGGGCCCTACCTGGAAACACCATATATTTT
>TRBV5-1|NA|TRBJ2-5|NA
CASGYGEQETQYF
TGCGCCAGCGGGTACGGGGAACAAGAGACCCAGTACTTC
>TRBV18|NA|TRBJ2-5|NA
CASSPETAGVQETQYF
TGTGCCAGCTCACCCGAAACAGCAGGGGTCCAAGAGACCCAGTACTTC
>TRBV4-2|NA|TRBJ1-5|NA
CASSQDGAGTPYQPQHF
TGTGCCAGCAGCCAAGATGGGGCCGGGACACCCTATCAGCCCCAGCATTTT
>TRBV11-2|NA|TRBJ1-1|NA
CASTWTENTEAFF
TGTGCCAGCACCTGGACAGAGAACACTGAGGCTTTCTTT
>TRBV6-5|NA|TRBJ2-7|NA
CASSYSGLGVGEQYF
TGTGCCAGCAGTTACTCGGGACTGGGGGTGGGGGAGCAGTACTTC
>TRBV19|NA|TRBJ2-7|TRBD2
CASGPSSGGYREQYF
TGTGCCAGTGGACCTTCTAGCGGGGGTTACCGCGAGCAGTACTTC
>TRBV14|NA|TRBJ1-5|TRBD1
CASSPAGQGRNQPQHF
TGTGCCAGCAGCCCGGCGGGACAGGGTCGCAATCAGCCCCAGCATTTT
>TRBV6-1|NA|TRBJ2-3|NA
CASSERQTSPTDTQYF
TGTGCCAGCAGTGAACGCCAGACAAGCCCCACAGATACGCAGTATTTT
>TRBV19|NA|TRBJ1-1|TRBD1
CASRLSAGGSLNTEAFF
TGTGCCAGTAGGTTGTCGGCAGGGGGATCCTTGAACACTGAAGCTTTCTTT